Below, 30 T cell receptor beta chains from the same sample are listed, as sequenced in a study of blood T cell repertoires in COVID-19. TCRdb keeps only in-frame clones here, not all; method: immunoSEQ multiplex PCR. The sample has some 160,000 clones; 70% to 90% are singletons. The material sequenced was peripheral blood. Receptors originate from a man aged 50-59 years who had recovered from COVID-19.

The V and J genes are TRBV4-1 and TRBJ1-1; D not certain. From germline, CDR1 is MGHRA and CDR2 YSYEKL. V gave up 1 base and J gave up 6 bases, with 21 bases separating them. The CDR3 consists of 17 residues. The CDR3 nucleotides read TGCGCCAGCAGCCAAGCTTCGGACCCCCGACGCGGGGCTGAAGCTTTCTTT. This gives the protein CASSQASDPRRGAEAFF.

This rearrangement joins TRBV7-3 to TRBJ2-2, with a tentative D call TRBD1 (6 bases). CDR1 and CDR2 from the germline V gene are SGHTA and FQGTGA. V lost 5 bases and J lost 5, with 9 bases in between. The length of the CDR3 is 13 residues. CDR3 in DNA: TGTGCCAGCAGCGCCGGACAGACCGGGGAGCTGTTTTTT. Its translation is CASSAGQTGELFF.

The genes are TRBV5-1 and TRBJ2-7; 11 positions match TRBD2. The CDR3 loop spans 15 amino acids. V gave up 4 bases and J gave up 3 bases; unmatched junction bases: 6. Per germline, CDR1 SGHRS and CDR2 YFSETQ. This CDR3 is CASSRTSGSVYEQYF. In nucleotides, the CDR3 is TGCGCCAGCAGCCGCACTAGCGGGAGCGTCTACGAGCAGTACTTC.

The chain uses TRBV6-1 and TRBJ2-3; 9 positions match TRBD2. This CDR3 is built from 17 residues. V shed 2 bases and J 2 bases; nucleotides not matched to a gene: 8. Per germline, CDR1 MNHNS and CDR2 SASEGT. CDR3 sequence reads: CASSELTAGGPTDTQYF. The CDR3 DNA reads as TGTGCCAGCAGTGAACTAACGGCGGGGGGGCCCACAGATACGCAGTATTTT.

The rearrangement links TRBV27 to TRBJ2-2, with D maybe TRBD1 (6 bases). CDR1 is MNHEY and CDR2 is SMNVEV in the germline V gene (reference sequence). CDR3 length: 14 amino acids. The V gene lost 3 bases and the J gene lost 3 bases, with 8 bases spanning the gap. CDR3 nucleotide sequence: TGTGCCAGCAGTTTCAGGGGAGACACCGGGGAGCTGTTTTTT. As protein: CASSFRGDTGELFF.

The chain carries TRBV7-2 and TRBJ2-2, with D unclear. CDR1 is SGHTA and CDR2 is FQGNSA in the germline V gene. The CDR3 spans 14 residues. The V gene lost 1 base and the J gene lost 4 bases, with 7 bases spanning the gap. The CDR3 bases are TGTGCCAGCAGCTTAGTTCGGAGCACCGGGGAGCTGTTTTTT. Its translation is CASSLVRSTGELFF.

This clone was observed once. This sequence joins TRBV5-6 and TRBJ2-2; no clear D gene. Germline-derived CDR1 and CDR2 are SGHDT and YYEEEE. Between the trimmed V and J ends, which lost 1 base and 6 bases, there was a span of 7 bases. The CDR3 runs 13 residues. The CDR3 region has the DNA TGTGCCAGCAGCTTGATTGGGCCCGGGGAGCTGTTTTTT. Protein sequence: CASSLIGPGELFF.

The chain combines TRBV6-5 with TRBJ2-7; 10 bases match TRBD1. The CDR3 contains 15 residues. Germline CDR1 and CDR2: MNHEY and SVGAGI. Trimming removed 6 bases from V and 2 bases from J; junction bases left unmatched: 7. The CDR3: CASSSRQGAAYEQYF. In DNA form, the CDR3 reads TGTGCCAGCAGCTCCAGACAGGGGGCCGCCTACGAGCAGTACTTC.

The rearrangement uses TRBV6-5 and TRBJ1-2, with 8 positions matching TRBD1. Germline V lookup: CDR1 MNHEY, CDR2 SVGAGI. V shed 6 bases and J 2 bases; nucleotides not matched to a gene: 5. This CDR3 has 14 amino acids. As DNA, the CDR3 is TGTGCCAGCAGAGGACAGGGATCAAACTATGGCTACACCTTC. Protein product: CASRGQGSNYGYTF.

The gene calls are TRBV7-8 and TRBJ1-1; the D is unclear. The V end lost 6 bases, the J end lost 5 bases, and 16 bases lay between the germline ends. In germline, CDR1 is SGHVS, CDR2 FQNEAQ. The CDR3 loop spans 14 amino acids. This chain's CDR3 is CASSFARSGTEAFF. As DNA, the CDR3 is TGTGCCAGCAGTTTTGCGAGGTCGGGGACTGAAGCTTTCTTT.

This chain uses TRBV6-4 with TRBJ2-3; TRBD2 matches at 10 bases. Per the germline V gene, CDR1 is MRHNA and CDR2 is SNTAGT. V gave up 6 bases and J gave up 3 bases; unmatched junction bases: 3. The CDR3 has 14 amino acids. CDR3 protein: CASRVTSGTDTQYF. The CDR3 coding sequence is TGTGCCAGCAGGGTGACTAGCGGGACAGATACGCAGTATTTT.

The chain employs TRBV5-1 and TRBJ2-1; TRBD1 matches at 8 bases. This CDR3 contains 15 residues. After removal of 0 bases from V and 6 bases from J, the junction contained 5 bases not matched to a gene. Germline V lookup: CDR1 SGHRS, CDR2 YFSETQ. CDR3 DNA sequence: TGCGCCAGCAGCTTGGAGGGACAGGCGACCAATGAGCAGTTCTTC. Encoded protein: CASSLEGQATNEQFF.

The rearrangement links TRBV29-1 to TRBJ2-1; D is possibly TRBD1 (8 bases). Germline V lookup: CDR1 SQVTM, CDR2 ANQGSEA. The CDR3 contains 16 residues. V gave up 5 bases and J gave up 6 bases, with 23 bases separating them. The chain's CDR3 is CSVLDRGLHTSNEQFF. The CDR3 region has the DNA TGCAGCGTTCTCGACAGGGGACTACATACTAGCAATGAGCAGTTCTTC.

The chain links TRBV5-1 to TRBJ1-4; TRBD1 is a possible D gene (5 bases). V lost 4 bases and J lost 11, with 24 bases in between. This CDR3 is 16 amino acids long. Per germline, CDR1 SGHRS and CDR2 YFSETQ. The CDR3 sequence: CASSPGTGTLNGKLFF. CDR3 bases: TGCGCCAGCAGCCCGGGGACCGGGACTCTAAACGGGAAACTGTTTTTT.

This chain connects TRBV7-2 to TRBJ1-2; 12 nucleotides align to TRBD1. The CDR3 runs to 15 residues. Per germline, CDR1 SGHTA and CDR2 FQGNSA. The V and J ends lost 6 bases and 7 bases, in that order; junction bases with no gene match: 9. CDR3 amino acids: CASRRDRGQGIGYTF. DNA for the CDR3: TGTGCCAGCAGGCGGGACAGGGGGCAGGGTATTGGCTACACCTTC.

This chain links TRBV6-5 with TRBJ1-5; possibly TRBD1 for D (5 bases). CDR3 size: 16 residues. From germline, CDR1 is MNHEY and CDR2 SVGAGI. Deletions cut 1 base from V and 6 bases from J, with 16 bases between. The CDR3 loop reads CASSYLPNFGGQPQHF. DNA for the CDR3: TGTGCCAGCAGTTACTTACCGAATTTCGGGGGTCAGCCCCAGCATTTT.

This rearrangement joins TRBV7-8 to TRBJ2-1, with 10 nucleotides matching TRBD1. The CDR3 loop spans 16 amino acids. CDR1 and CDR2 (germline): SGHVS, FQNEAQ. Trimming removed 1 base from V and 7 bases from J; junction bases left unmatched: 7. CDR3 residues: CASSLVWTGGINEQFF. CDR3 coding DNA: TGTGCCAGCAGCTTAGTCTGGACAGGGGGAATTAATGAGCAGTTCTTC.

The chain uses TRBV14 and TRBJ1-1; D remains ambiguous. The V gene lost 0 bases and the J gene lost 1 base, with 9 bases spanning the gap. The germline V gene encodes CDR1 SGHDN and CDR2 FVKESK. The CDR3 length is 15 residues. CDR3 nucleotide sequence: TGTGCCAGCAGCCAAGATCTGGCCGCGAACACTGAAGCTTTCTTT. Protein: CASSQDLAANTEAFF. The full variable domain, with the rest looked up from reference TRBV14 and TRBJ1-1, is EAGVTQFPSHSVIEKGQTVTLRCDPISGHDNLYWYRRVMGKEIKFLLHFVKESKQDESGMPNNRFLAERTGGTYSTLKVQPAELEDSGVYFCASSQDLAANTEAFFGQGTRLTVV.

V and J are TRBV27 and TRBJ2-3; 7 bases align to TRBD2. Looked up from germline, CDR1 is MNHEY and CDR2 is SMNVEV (reference sequence). The V gene end was trimmed by 6 bases and the J gene end by 4 bases; junction bases not matched to a gene: 7. The CDR3 extends over 14 amino acids. CDR3 sequence: CASSEREGADTQYF. As DNA, the CDR3 is TGTGCCAGCAGCGAGCGGGAAGGGGCAGATACGCAGTATTTT.

This clone was counted only a few times. The chain couples TRBV12-5 to TRBJ2-2, with a tentative D call TRBD1 (5 bases). From germline, CDR1 is LGHNT and CDR2 FRNRAP. V shed 0 bases and J shed 1 base, with 12 bases lying between them. CDR3 length: 17 amino acids. CDR3 residues: CASGLVLQQGNTGELFF. The CDR3 DNA sequence: TGTGCTAGTGGTTTGGTACTTCAGCAGGGGAACACCGGGGAGCTGTTTTTT.

The chain has TRBV2 and TRBJ2-1; 11 nucleotides match TRBD2. Germline V lookup: CDR1 SNHLY, CDR2 FYNNEI. This CDR3 spans 15 amino acids. The trim removed 0 bases at V and 8 bases at J, leaving 3 bases unmatched. The CDR3 DNA is TGTGCCAGCAGTGAAGCAGGTAGCGGGAGGGATGAGCAGTTCTTC. Translating gives CASSEAGSGRDEQFF.

The chain links TRBV2 to TRBJ2-4; 8 bases fit TRBD1. Germline V gene data show CDR1 as SNHLY and CDR2 as FYNNEI. Germline trimming cut 8 bases from V and 7 bases from J; bases unmatched to any gene: 13. The CDR3 is 15 amino acids. This chain's CDR3 is CASRLTGTGGNIQYF. CDR3 bases: TGTGCCAGCCGACTTACCGGGACAGGAGGGAACATTCAGTACTTC.

The chain employs TRBV6-2 or TRBV6-3 and TRBJ2-5; 9 bases are shared with TRBD1. Trimming took 2 bases from V and 2 from J; bases not matched to a gene: 15. The CDR3 consists of 19 residues. CDR1 is MNHEY and CDR2 is SVGEGT in the germline V gene. The CDR3 loop reads CASSYGVWDDRGFQETQYF. The CDR3 DNA follows: TGTGCCAGCAGTTACGGGGTCTGGGATGACAGGGGGTTTCAAGAGACCCAGTACTTC.

The chain is built from TRBV7-9 and TRBJ1-1; D unresolved. Trimming took off 2 bases at V and 2 bases at J, with 6 bases between the two ends. Germline lookup yields CDR1 SEHNR and CDR2 FQNEAQ (reference sequence). CDR3 length: 13 amino acids. In DNA form, the CDR3 reads TGTGCCAGCAGCTTATCACTAAACACTGAAGCTTTCTTT. Residues: CASSLSLNTEAFF.

The gene calls are TRBV5-6 and TRBJ1-1; 7 bases match TRBD1. The V segment lost 4 bases and the J segment 2 bases; nucleotides outside the gene matches: 8. Per germline, CDR1 SGHDT and CDR2 YYEEEE. The CDR3 length is 15 residues. The CDR3 nucleotides read TGTGCCAGCAGCGCCGGGGGACAGCCTAACACTGAAGCTTTCTTT. This translates into CASSAGGQPNTEAFF.

The chain is built from TRBV6-6 and TRBJ1-1; tentative D call: TRBD1 (5 bases). CDR1 is MNHNY, CDR2 SVGAGI, per germline (reference sequence). The CDR3 spans 13 residues. V lost 10 bases and J 1 base, leaving 13 bases between the germline ends. The DNA for the CDR3 is TGTGCCACCCTTGGGGCGGCGAACACTGAAGCTTTCTTT. This gives the protein CATLGAANTEAFF.

CDR3 DNA: TGTGCCAGCAGCTTCTTTGGACTAGCACCCTACGAGCAGTACTTC. Amino acids: CASSFFGLAPYEQYF. The chain has TRBV5-4 and TRBJ2-7; 8 nucleotides align to TRBD2. V was clipped by 2 bases and J by 2 bases; unmatched bases: 6. This CDR3 region has 15 residues. Germline V gene data show CDR1 as SGHNT and CDR2 as YYREEE (reference sequence).

This clone was seen once. The chain uses TRBV5-6 and TRBJ2-7; 10 bases fit TRBD1. Unmatched junction bases numbered 8, after V lost 3 bases and J lost 5 bases. This CDR3 is built from 15 residues. The V gene's germline CDR1 is SGHDT and CDR2 YYEEEE. CDR3 in DNA: TGTGCCAGCAGCTGGACGGGACAGGGGTACCACGAGCAGTACTTC. This translates into CASSWTGQGYHEQYF.

The rearrangement links TRBV6-6 to TRBJ2-7; 9 bases map to TRBD1. CDR3 length: 14 residues. Trimming at V came to 10 bases and at J to 2 bases, leaving 9 bases not matched to a gene. Germline loops: CDR1 MNHNY, CDR2 SVGAGI (reference sequence). The CDR3 DNA reads as TGTGCCACGCTACAGGGGGCGCGAACCTACGAGCAGTACTTC. Translating gives CATLQGARTYEQYF.

The chain uses TRBV19 and TRBJ2-3; 10 bases are shared with TRBD2. Germline-derived CDR1 and CDR2 are LNHDA and SQIVND (reference sequence). The CDR3 sequence is 13 residues long. After removal of 10 bases from V and 7 bases from J, the junction contained 8 bases not matched to a gene. CDR3 sequence (DNA): TGTGCCACCCAGCAAACTAGCGGGAATACGCAGTATTTT. Amino acids: CATQQTSGNTQYF.